This entry lists 32 T cell receptor beta chains sequenced from one sample in a study of Ad26.COV2.S vaccination and SARS-CoV-2 variants. Regarding treatment: 19 received Ad26.COV2.S at low or high dose, single or two shots; several received placebo; per-sample allocation not given. Sampling occurred on day 63 after the first vaccine or placebo injection. Generated by immunoSEQ multiplex PCR, the TCRdb table keeps only in-frame clones and is missing some. The repertoire holds fewer than 400,000 clones, with 86% as singletons. The sequences come from peripheral blood, collected in a trial of Ad26.COV2.S vaccine versus placebo. The receptors shown here come from a person aged 18 to 59 who received the Ad26.COV2.S COVID-19 vaccine or a placebo.

CDR3 coding DNA: TGTGCCAGCAGAGGGGCAGGCTTATTCACAGATACGCAGTATTTT. Translated, it gives CASRGAGLFTDTQYF. The chain carries TRBV7-2 and TRBJ2-3, with a weak D call TRBD1 (5 bases). The length of the CDR3 is 15 residues. CDR1 is SGHTA, CDR2 FQGNSA, per germline. V gave up 6 bases and J gave up 2 bases, with 15 bases separating them.

The chain combines TRBV5-5 with TRBJ1-4; TRBD1 aligns across 9 bases. CDR1 SGHKS and CDR2 YYEKEE come from the germline V gene (reference sequence). J was trimmed by 8 bases and V by 0 bases; bases with no gene match: 8. The CDR3 runs to 16 residues. CDR3 coding DNA: TGTGCCAGCAGCTTGGGACAGGGGGTGCGGGGAGAAAAACTGTTTTTT. It is translated as CASSLGQGVRGEKLFF.

This chain uses TRBV5-4 with TRBJ1-1; D is undetermined. Germline CDR1 and CDR2: SGHNT and YYREEE (reference sequence). This CDR3 has 14 residues. The V end lost 0 bases, the J end lost 0 bases, and 6 bases lay between the germline ends. Written as DNA, the CDR3 is TGTGCCAGCAGCTTGGATGAGATGAACACTGAAGCTTTCTTT. Translation: CASSLDEMNTEAFF.

This chain links TRBV5-6 with TRBJ1-2; 8 bases map to TRBD1. CDR3 length: 12 amino acids. CDR1 SGHDT and CDR2 YYEEEE come from the germline V gene. Trimming removed 2 bases from V and 9 bases from J; junction bases left unmatched: 3. The chain's CDR3 is CASSFNRGSYTF. For the CDR3, the DNA is TGTGCCAGCAGCTTTAACAGGGGGAGCTACACCTTC. The full variable domain, rest sourced from reference TRBV5-6 and TRBJ1-2, is DAGVTQSPTHLIKTRGQQVTLRCSPKSGHDTVSWYQQALGQGPQFIFQYYEEEERQRGNFPDRFSGHQFPNYSSELNVNALLLGDSALYLCASSFNRGSYTFGSGTRLTVV.

V is TRBV30 and J is TRBJ1-5, with 8 bases lining up with TRBD1. CDR3 length: 16 residues. Germline CDR1 reads GTSNPN; CDR2 reads SVGIG (reference sequence). The V gene end was trimmed by 1 base and the J gene end by 2 bases; junction bases not matched to a gene: 7. CDR3 protein: CAWSGGQGRGNQPQHF. CDR3 coding DNA: TGTGCCTGGAGTGGAGGACAGGGTCGCGGCAATCAGCCCCAGCATTTT. Using reference TRBV30 and TRBJ1-5 for the parts outside the CDR3, the full variable domain is SQTIHQWPATLVQPVGSPLSLECTVEGTSNPNLYWYRQAAGRGLQLLFYSVGIGQISSEVPQNLSASRPQDRQFILSSKKLLLSDSGFYLCAWSGGQGRGNQPQHFGDGTRLSIL.

V is TRBV10-3 and J is TRBJ1-1; TRBD1 matches 7 bases. Germline loops: CDR1 ENHRY, CDR2 SYGVKD. The CDR3 loop spans 15 amino acids. V shed 4 bases and J 1 base; nucleotides not matched to a gene: 6. CDR3 residues: CAISGSQGPNTEAFF. The CDR3, as DNA: TGTGCCATCAGTGGCTCACAGGGGCCGAACACTGAAGCTTTCTTT.

This clone was picked up one time. The gene calls are TRBV3-1 (or the pseudogene TRBV3-2) and TRBJ1-5, with a tentative D call TRBD1 (6 bases). The CDR3 length is 16 residues. The ends were cut back, 1 base at V and 0 bases at J, with 10 bases in the middle. The V gene's germline CDR1 is LGHDT and CDR2 YNNKEL (reference sequence). CDR3 residues: CASSQGGLRSNQPQHF. The CDR3 DNA is TGTGCCAGCAGCCAAGGGGGGCTACGTAGCAATCAGCCCCAGCATTTT.

This chain links TRBV12-3 or TRBV12-4 with TRBJ1-1; tentative D call: TRBD1 (6 bases). V was pared by 7 bases and J by 7 bases, with 16 bases between. This CDR3 region has 13 residues. CDR3 DNA sequence: TGTGCCAGCAATGAACAGGGAAGGAGTGAAGCTTTCTTT. Amino acids: CASNEQGRSEAFF.

The CDR3 loop is CASSIVGQGVFNEQFF. CDR3 in DNA: TGTGCCAGTAGTATAGTCGGACAGGGGGTGTTCAATGAGCAGTTCTTC. This chain links TRBV19 with TRBJ2-1, with 10 nucleotides matching TRBD1. The CDR3 is made up of 16 amino acids. The J segment lost 6 bases and the V segment lost 1 base, leaving 6 bases of the junction unmatched. The germline V gene has CDR1 LNHDA and CDR2 SQIVND (reference sequence).

The rearrangement uses TRBV9 and TRBJ1-2; D remains unclear. Between the trimmed V and J ends, which lost 2 bases and 0 bases, there was a span of 8 bases. This CDR3 has 14 residues. CDR1 and CDR2 (germline): SGDLS, YYNGEE. CDR3 DNA sequence: TGTGCCAGCAGCGTTGACCTTTCTAACTATGGCTACACCTTC. Translation gives CASSVDLSNYGYTF.

This chain uses TRBV6-5 with TRBJ1-2; D is possibly TRBD1 (5 bases). Germline V CDR1 and CDR2: MNHEY, SVGAGI. V was pared by 2 bases and J by 2 bases, with 12 bases between. The CDR3 is 15 residues long. The CDR3 DNA sequence: TGTGCCAGCAGTTACCACCGGGGGGAAAACTATGGCTACACCTTC. This translates into CASSYHRGENYGYTF.

The chain has TRBV7-9 and TRBJ2-4; 7 bases map to TRBD2. CDR3 length: 14 amino acids. V shed 3 bases and J 5 bases; nucleotides not matched to a gene: 4. Germline loops: CDR1 SEHNR, CDR2 FQNEAQ (reference sequence). CDR3 DNA sequence: TGTGCCAGCAGCTTGGGAGGGGCCCAAAACATTCAGTACTTC. Residues: CASSLGGAQNIQYF.

The chain joins TRBV5-6 to TRBJ2-3, with 9 bases that match TRBD2. This CDR3 region has 17 residues. The ends lost 0 bases at V and 2 bases at J; junction bases unmatched: 7. The germline CDR1 and CDR2 sequences are SGHDT and YYEEEE. The CDR3 loop is CASSLGGLAGLTDTQYF. CDR3 DNA: TGTGCCAGCAGCTTGGGGGGGCTAGCGGGGCTCACAGATACGCAGTATTTT.

This clone was recorded only once. The rearrangement links TRBV5-1 to TRBJ2-5; D is possibly TRBD2 (7 bases). This CDR3 comprises 17 residues. Trimming cost V 1 base and J 6 bases, with 22 bases left between them. From germline, CDR1 is SGHRS and CDR2 YFSETQ. The CDR3: CASSLTRWGGREKTQYF. Written as DNA, the CDR3 is TGCGCCAGCAGCTTGACTCGCTGGGGGGGCCGTGAAAAGACCCAGTACTTC.

This sequence joins TRBV5-1 and TRBJ2-1, with D perhaps TRBD1 or TRBD2 (5 bases each). Germline V gene sequence: CDR1 SGHRS, CDR2 YFSETQ. The CDR3 is 15 amino acids. V lost 0 bases and J 8 bases, leaving 15 bases between the germline ends. The CDR3 is CASSLGGGARDEQFF. As DNA, the CDR3 is TGCGCCAGCAGCTTGGGTGGGGGAGCCCGGGATGAGCAGTTCTTC.

This clone was counted between two and nine times. V gene TRBV18 combines with J gene TRBJ1-2; D call uncertain. CDR3 size: 15 residues. The V gene's germline CDR1 is KGHSH and CDR2 LQKENI. V dropped 0 bases and J dropped 0 bases, with 8 bases sitting between them. The CDR3: CASSPPDLTNYGYTF. The CDR3 DNA reads as TGTGCCAGCTCACCACCGGACCTAACTAACTATGGCTACACCTTC. The variable domain in full, with the rest retrieved from reference TRBV18 and TRBJ1-2, is NAGVMQNPRHLVRRRGQEARLRCSPMKGHSHVYWYRQLPEEGLKFMVYLQKENIIDESGMPKERFSAEFPKEGPSILRIQQVVRGDSAAYFCASSPPDLTNYGYTFGSGTRLTVV.

V usage is TRBV20-1 and J usage is TRBJ2-7; D is undetermined. Per the germline V gene, CDR1 is DFQATT and CDR2 is SNEGSKA (reference sequence). V shed 3 bases and J shed 1 base, with 13 bases lying between them. The CDR3 runs 14 residues. CDR3 nucleotide sequence: TGCAGTGCTAGTGGGGTCACAGAATCCTACGAGCAGTACTTC. It codes for CSASGVTESYEQYF.

The rearrangement uses TRBV18 and TRBJ1-2; possible D gene TRBD1, 5 bases. V shed 3 bases and J shed 10 bases, with 21 bases lying between them. The germline CDR1 and CDR2 sequences are KGHSH and LQKENI. The CDR3 covers 15 residues. The CDR3 nucleotides are TGTGCCAGCTCACCCGAGCAGGGCCTCCAAGGAGTCTACACCTTC. It yields the protein CASSPEQGLQGVYTF.

This chain uses TRBV4-3 with TRBJ1-2; 10 bases fit TRBD1. The CDR3 spans 18 residues. The germline V gene has CDR1 LGHNA and CDR2 YSLEER. V shed 1 base, J shed 2 bases, and the junction held 10 bases outside the gene matches. Here the CDR3 reads CASSQGPDRGQINYGYTF. The CDR3 DNA sequence: TGCGCCAGCAGCCAAGGACCAGACAGGGGGCAAATCAACTATGGCTACACCTTC.

The chain combines TRBV4-3 with TRBJ2-2, with D perhaps matching TRBD1 (5 bases). CDR1 and CDR2 (germline): LGHNA, YSLEER. The CDR3 loop spans 14 amino acids. Deletions cut 1 base from V and 5 bases from J, with 8 bases between. The DNA of the CDR3 is TGCGCCAGCAGCCAAGGCGCAGGGACCGGGGAGCTGTTTTTT. Its translation: CASSQGAGTGELFF.

The chain combines TRBV6-5 with TRBJ1-1; 7 bases are a match to TRBD1. The CDR3 totals 14 residues. V lost 6 bases and J lost 2; bases outside the gene matches: 6. Germline CDR1 reads MNHEY; CDR2 reads SVGAGI. CDR3: CASRTGTANTEAFF. CDR3 DNA sequence: TGTGCCAGCAGGACCGGGACAGCAAACACTGAAGCTTTCTTT.

The rearrangement links TRBV30 to TRBJ1-2, with a tentative D call TRBD1 (6 bases). Germline-derived CDR1 and CDR2 are GTSNPN and SVGIG (reference sequence). This CDR3 is built from 11 residues. Trimming shortened V by 5 bases and J by 6 bases, and 10 bases separated the two germline ends. The CDR3 DNA is TGTGCCTGGGATACAGGGAATGGCTACACCTTC. Translation: CAWDTGNGYTF.

The chain has TRBV5-1 and TRBJ2-2; 8 positions match TRBD2. The germline V gene encodes CDR1 SGHRS and CDR2 YFSETQ. V trimming: 4 bases; J trimming: 4 bases; junction bases outside the gene matches: 12. The CDR3 is 17 amino acids. The CDR3 sequence is CASSLPSGGGATGELFF. Written as DNA, the CDR3 is TGCGCCAGCAGCCTCCCCTCGGGAGGGGGGGCCACCGGGGAGCTGTTTTTT.

The table lists this clone with a few counts. DNA of the CDR3: TGCGCCAGCAGCTTGGGGGACGGTGAAGCTTTCTTT. This encodes CASSLGDGEAFF. This chain connects TRBV5-1 to TRBJ1-1, with D possibly TRBD1 on 5 matching bases. The CDR3 is 12 amino acids. Between the trimmed V and J ends, which lost 0 bases and 7 bases, there was a span of 7 bases. Per the germline V gene, CDR1 is SGHRS and CDR2 is YFSETQ.

The V call is TRBV27, the J call TRBJ1-5; no clear D. V lost 1 base to trimming and J lost 3 bases, with 16 bases between them. The germline gives CDR1 MNHEY, CDR2 SMNVEV (reference sequence). The CDR3 extends over 17 amino acids. As DNA, the CDR3 is TGTGCCAGCAGTTTATGGGCCCCCGTTGGAATCAATCAGCCCCAGCATTTT. Encoded protein: CASSLWAPVGINQPQHF.

V is TRBV4-3 and J is TRBJ2-1; no definite D call. The germline V gene encodes CDR1 LGHNA and CDR2 YSLEER. The length of the CDR3 is 15 residues. Trimming cost V 4 bases and J 0 bases, with 10 bases left between them. The CDR3 region is CASSPQTFSYNEQFF. DNA for the CDR3: TGCGCCAGCAGCCCACAGACATTCTCCTACAATGAGCAGTTCTTC.

The rearrangement links TRBV7-2 to TRBJ2-3; the D gene is possibly TRBD1 (6 bases). V lost 5 bases to trimming and J lost 3 bases, with 12 bases between them. CDR1 SGHTA and CDR2 FQGNSA come from the germline V gene. This CDR3 has 14 residues. CDR3 sequence (DNA): TGTGCCAGCAGCGCCCAGGGGATAACAGATACGCAGTATTTT. Translating it yields CASSAQGITDTQYF.

The chain links TRBV4-1 to TRBJ1-4; 7 bases map to TRBD1. Germline V CDR1 and CDR2: MGHRA, YSYEKL. The CDR3 extends over 17 amino acids. With V trimmed by 6 bases and J by 6 bases, 16 bases remained unmatched. CDR3 sequence (DNA): TGCGCCAGCAGAGGGGGGGAATACAGGCAGGGGGATGAAAAACTGTTTTTT. Its protein is CASRGGEYRQGDEKLFF.

This rearrangement joins TRBV7-2 to TRBJ2-5; 15 positions match TRBD2. CDR1 and CDR2 (germline): SGHTA, FQGNSA. V trimming: 5 bases; J trimming: 4 bases; junction bases outside the gene matches: 11. CDR3 length: 18 amino acids. Here the CDR3 DNA reads TGTGCCAGCAGCGGCCGAGGACTAGCGGGGGGGCAAGGAGAGACCCAGTACTTC. The encoded protein is CASSGRGLAGGQGETQYF. Combining the CDR3 with reference TRBV7-2 and TRBJ2-5 gives the whole variable domain GAGVSQSPSNKVTEKGKDVELRCDPISGHTALYWYRQSLGQGLEFLIYFQGNSAPDKSGLPSDRFSAERTGGSVSTLTIQRTQQEDSAVYLCASSGRGLAGGQGETQYFGPGTRLLVL.

This chain uses TRBV28 with TRBJ2-7; the D gene is possibly TRBD1 (5 bases). There are 15 residues in the CDR3. Per the germline V gene, CDR1 is MDHEN and CDR2 is SYDVKM. Between the trimmed V and J ends, which lost 10 bases and 0 bases, there was a span of 19 bases. Written as DNA, the CDR3 is TGTGCCACCACCAGGGATACAACGTCCTCCTACGAGCAGTACTTC. Protein sequence: CATTRDTTSSYEQYF.

The genes are TRBV4-1 and TRBJ2-2; tentative D call: TRBD1 (5 bases). V was shortened by 1 base and J by 3 bases, with 9 bases between the two germline ends. The V gene's germline CDR1 is MGHRA and CDR2 YSYEKL. The length of the CDR3 is 15 residues. In DNA form, the CDR3 reads TGCGCCAGCAGCCAAGGTGACAGCGACACCGGGGAGCTGTTTTTT. Translation gives CASSQGDSDTGELFF.

The chain uses TRBV6-5 and TRBJ2-4; 9 positions match TRBD2. Trimming removed 8 bases from V and 6 bases from J; junction bases left unmatched: 5. Germline-derived CDR1 and CDR2 are MNHEY and SVGAGI. There are 13 residues in the CDR3. CDR3 sequence reads: CASAGLARNIQYF. The CDR3 DNA is TGTGCCAGCGCCGGACTAGCGAGAAACATTCAGTACTTC.